The clone carrying this T cell receptor (beta chain) came up once. What it binds is not known. The germline gene is not matched at one end of the junction; a read error may be the cause. The data derive from a study of blood T cells in healthy people across ages. Findings of the study overall: Percentage of naive T cells showed a strong correlation with TCR beta diversity. There was no known CMV status for donors, so expanded clonotype changes were possibly confounded.

Germline V gives CDR1 MNHEY, CDR2 SVGAGI. The CDR3 runs to 13 residues. Every donor provided around 10 milliliters of peripheral blood. With a J-beta primer mix and a sample-barcoded 5' primer, a second PCR ran about 7 to 12 cycles. Carrying 12 random nucleotides, a template-switch adaptor labeled each individual cDNA molecule. TCRdb recomputed calls from the 5' RACE reads with MiXCR, one row per CDR3 protein. Among 1.5 million to 2 million distinct CDR3 sequences listed, around 50% were seen once. The receptor was derived from a woman between 40 and 55 years old in good health. Material for sequencing was blood. The J gene is TRBJ2-3, the V gene TRBV6-5; tentative D call: TRBD1 (6 bases). This CDR3 is CASSTYRADTPYF. The CDR3, as DNA: TGCGCCAGCAGTACCTACAGGGCAGATACGCCGTATTTT.